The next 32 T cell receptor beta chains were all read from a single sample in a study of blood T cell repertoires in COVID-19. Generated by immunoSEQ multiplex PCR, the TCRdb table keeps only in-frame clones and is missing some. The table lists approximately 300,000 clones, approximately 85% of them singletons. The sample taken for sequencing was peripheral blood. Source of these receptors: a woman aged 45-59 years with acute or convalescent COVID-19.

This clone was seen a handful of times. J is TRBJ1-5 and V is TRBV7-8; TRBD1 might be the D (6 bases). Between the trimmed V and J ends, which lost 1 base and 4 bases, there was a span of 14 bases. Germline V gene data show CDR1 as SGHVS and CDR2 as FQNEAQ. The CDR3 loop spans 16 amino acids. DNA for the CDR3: TGTGCCAGCAGCTTAGGACCAGGGGTCCTTAATCAGCCCCAGCATTTT. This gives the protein CASSLGPGVLNQPQHF.

The CDR3, as DNA: TGTGCCAGCAGCAAGACAGGGCGGACTGAAGCTTTCTTT. Translating it yields CASSKTGRTEAFF. The V gene is TRBV7-2, the J gene TRBJ1-1; 7 bases line up with TRBD1. Germline V CDR1 and CDR2: SGHTA, FQGNSA. V gave up 5 bases and J gave up 5 bases; unmatched junction bases: 5. The CDR3 totals 13 residues.

The CDR3 nucleotides read TGTGCCAGCAGTTCTACAGGGCCGATTGAATATGGCTACACCTTC. Translation gives CASSSTGPIEYGYTF. This rearrangement joins TRBV28 to TRBJ1-2, with D maybe TRBD1 (6 bases). CDR1 and CDR2 from the germline V gene are MDHEN and SYDVKM. This CDR3 has 15 amino acids. Trimming stripped 4 bases from V and 5 bases from J, with 17 bases between.

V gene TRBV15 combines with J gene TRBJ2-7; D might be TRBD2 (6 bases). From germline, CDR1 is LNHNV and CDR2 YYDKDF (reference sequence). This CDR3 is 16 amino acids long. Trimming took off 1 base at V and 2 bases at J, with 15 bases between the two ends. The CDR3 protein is CATSRGPGLKTYEQYF. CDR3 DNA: TGTGCCACCAGCAGAGGTCCGGGACTCAAAACCTACGAGCAGTACTTC.

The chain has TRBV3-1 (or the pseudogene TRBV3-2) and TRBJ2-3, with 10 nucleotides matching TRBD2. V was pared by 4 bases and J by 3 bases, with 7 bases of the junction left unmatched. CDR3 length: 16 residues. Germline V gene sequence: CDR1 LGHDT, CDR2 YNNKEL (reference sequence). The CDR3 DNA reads TGTGCCAGCAGCCGCAAAGCGGGAGGGTCGACAGATACGCAGTATTTT. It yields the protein CASSRKAGGSTDTQYF.

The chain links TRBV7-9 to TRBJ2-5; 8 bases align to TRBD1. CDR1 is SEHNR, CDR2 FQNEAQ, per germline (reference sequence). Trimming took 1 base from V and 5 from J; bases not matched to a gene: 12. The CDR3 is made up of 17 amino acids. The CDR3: CASSLGETGDDRETQYF. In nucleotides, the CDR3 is TGTGCCAGCAGCTTAGGGGAGACAGGGGACGACAGGGAGACCCAGTACTTC.

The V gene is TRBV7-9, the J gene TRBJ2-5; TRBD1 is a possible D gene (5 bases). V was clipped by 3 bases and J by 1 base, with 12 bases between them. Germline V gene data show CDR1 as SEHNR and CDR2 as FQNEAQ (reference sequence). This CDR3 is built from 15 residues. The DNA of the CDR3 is TGTGCCAGCAGCTTGCTAAGGGGCATCCAAGAGACCCAGTACTTC. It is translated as CASSLLRGIQETQYF.

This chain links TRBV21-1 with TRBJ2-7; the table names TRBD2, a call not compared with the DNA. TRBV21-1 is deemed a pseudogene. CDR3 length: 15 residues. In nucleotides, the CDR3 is TGTGCCAGCATCGCACTAGTCGTTTCGGACTACGAGCAGTACTTC. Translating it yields CASIALVVSDYEQYF.

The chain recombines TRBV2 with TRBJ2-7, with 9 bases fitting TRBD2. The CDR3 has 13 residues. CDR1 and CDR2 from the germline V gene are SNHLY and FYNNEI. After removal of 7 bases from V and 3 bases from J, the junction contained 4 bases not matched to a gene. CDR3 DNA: TGTGCCAGCAACAGCGGGAGGCGCTACGAGCAGTACTTC. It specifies CASNSGRRYEQYF. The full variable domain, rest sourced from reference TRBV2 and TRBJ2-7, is EPEVTQTPSHQVTQMGQEVILRCVPISNHLYFYWYRQILGQKVEFLVSFYNNEISEKSEIFDDQFSVERPDGSNFTLKIRSTKLEDSAMYFCASNSGRRYEQYFGPGTRLTVT.

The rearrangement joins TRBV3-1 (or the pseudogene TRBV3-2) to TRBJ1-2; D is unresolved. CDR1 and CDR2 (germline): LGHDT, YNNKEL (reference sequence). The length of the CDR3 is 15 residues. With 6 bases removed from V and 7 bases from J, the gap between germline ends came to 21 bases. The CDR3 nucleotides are TGTGCCAGCAGGAGAGCCGGATTTCTTCCGGGTGGCTACACCTTC. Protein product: CASRRAGFLPGGYTF.

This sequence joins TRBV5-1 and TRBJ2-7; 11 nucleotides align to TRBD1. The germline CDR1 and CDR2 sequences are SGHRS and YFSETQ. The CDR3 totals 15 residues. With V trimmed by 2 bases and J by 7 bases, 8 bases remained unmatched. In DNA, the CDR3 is TGCGCCAGCAGCTTCGGGAGGACAGGGGGCGGTGAGCAGTACTTC. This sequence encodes CASSFGRTGGGEQYF.

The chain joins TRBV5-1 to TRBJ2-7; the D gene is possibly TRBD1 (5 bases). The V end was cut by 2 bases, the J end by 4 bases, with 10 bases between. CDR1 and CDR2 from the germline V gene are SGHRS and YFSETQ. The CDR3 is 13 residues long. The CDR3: CASSFRQGYEQYF. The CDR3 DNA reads TGCGCCAGCAGCTTCCGTCAGGGTTACGAGCAGTACTTC.

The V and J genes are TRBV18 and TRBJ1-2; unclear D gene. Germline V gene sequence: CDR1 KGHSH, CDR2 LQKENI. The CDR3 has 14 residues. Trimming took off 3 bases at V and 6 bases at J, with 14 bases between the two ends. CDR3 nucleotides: TGTGCCAGCTCACCGCGGGGAAGGGCCAATGGCTACACCTTC. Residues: CASSPRGRANGYTF.

CDR3 loop: CASSPPAQGSAGELFF. DNA of the CDR3: TGTGCCAGCTCACCACCTGCTCAGGGGTCGGCCGGGGAGCTGTTTTTT. This chain links TRBV18 with TRBJ2-2; TRBD1 is a possible D gene (6 bases). The CDR3 loop spans 16 amino acids. Germline loops: CDR1 KGHSH, CDR2 LQKENI. V lost 0 bases to trimming and J lost 6 bases, with 14 bases between them. Variable domain in full (rest from reference TRBV18 and TRBJ2-2): NAGVMQNPRHLVRRRGQEARLRCSPMKGHSHVYWYRQLPEEGLKFMVYLQKENIIDESGMPKERFSAEFPKEGPSILRIQQVVRGDSAAYFCASSPPAQGSAGELFFGEGSRLTVL.

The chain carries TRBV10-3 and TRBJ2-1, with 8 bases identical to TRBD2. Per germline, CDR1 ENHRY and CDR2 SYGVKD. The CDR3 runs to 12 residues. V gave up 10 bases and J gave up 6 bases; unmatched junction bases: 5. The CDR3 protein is CATGRGANEQFF. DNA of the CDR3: TGTGCCACCGGGAGGGGAGCCAATGAGCAGTTCTTC.

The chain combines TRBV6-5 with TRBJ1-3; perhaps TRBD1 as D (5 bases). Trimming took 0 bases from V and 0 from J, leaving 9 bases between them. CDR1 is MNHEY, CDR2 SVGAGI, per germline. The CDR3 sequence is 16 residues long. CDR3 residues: CASSYSAGPSGNTIYF. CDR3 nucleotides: TGTGCCAGCAGTTACTCCGCGGGGCCCTCTGGAAACACCATATATTTT.

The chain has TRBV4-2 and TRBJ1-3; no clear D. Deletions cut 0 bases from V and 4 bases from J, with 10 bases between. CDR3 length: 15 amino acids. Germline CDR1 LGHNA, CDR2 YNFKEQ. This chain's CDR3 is CASSQERLTGNTIYF. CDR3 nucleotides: TGTGCCAGCAGCCAAGAACGGTTAACCGGAAACACCATATATTTT.

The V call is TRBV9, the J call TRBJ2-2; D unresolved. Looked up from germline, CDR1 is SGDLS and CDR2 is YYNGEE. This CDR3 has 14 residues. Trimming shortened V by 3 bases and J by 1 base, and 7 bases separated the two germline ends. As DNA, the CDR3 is TGTGCCAGCAGCGGCGAGAGGAACACCGGGGAGCTGTTTTTT. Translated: CASSGERNTGELFF.

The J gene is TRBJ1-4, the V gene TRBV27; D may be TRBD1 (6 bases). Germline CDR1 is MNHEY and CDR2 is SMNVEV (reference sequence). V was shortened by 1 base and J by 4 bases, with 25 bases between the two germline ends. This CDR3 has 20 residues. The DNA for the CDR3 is TGTGCCAGCAGTTTATACACCCCCCCGCCCACAGGGAACAATAATGAAAAACTGTTTTTT. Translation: CASSLYTPPPTGNNNEKLFF.

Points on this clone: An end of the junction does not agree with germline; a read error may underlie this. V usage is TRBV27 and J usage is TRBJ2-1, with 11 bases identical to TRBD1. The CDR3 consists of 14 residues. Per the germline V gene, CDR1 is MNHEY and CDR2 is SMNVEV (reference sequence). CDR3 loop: CASSLREGQGAIIF. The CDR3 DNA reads TGTGCCAGCAGTTTAAGGGAAGGACAGGGGGCTATTATCTTC.

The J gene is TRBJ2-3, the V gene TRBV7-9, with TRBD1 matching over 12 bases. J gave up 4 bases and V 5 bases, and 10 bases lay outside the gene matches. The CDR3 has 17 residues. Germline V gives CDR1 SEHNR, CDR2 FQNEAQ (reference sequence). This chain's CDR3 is CASSVIHGTGGPDTQYF. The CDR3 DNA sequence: TGTGCCAGCAGCGTAATACACGGGACAGGGGGCCCAGATACGCAGTATTTT. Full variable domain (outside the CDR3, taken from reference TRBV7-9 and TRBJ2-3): DTGVSQNPRHKITKRGQNVTFRCDPISEHNRLYWYRQTLGQGPEFLTYFQNEAQLEKSRLLSDRFSAERPKGSFSTLEIQRTEQGDSAMYLCASSVIHGTGGPDTQYFGPGTRLTVL.

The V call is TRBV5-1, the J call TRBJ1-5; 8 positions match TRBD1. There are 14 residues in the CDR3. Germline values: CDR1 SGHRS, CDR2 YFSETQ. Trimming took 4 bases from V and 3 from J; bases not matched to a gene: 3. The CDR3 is CASSTGGSNQPQHF. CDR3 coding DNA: TGCGCCAGCAGCACAGGGGGATCCAATCAGCCCCAGCATTTT.

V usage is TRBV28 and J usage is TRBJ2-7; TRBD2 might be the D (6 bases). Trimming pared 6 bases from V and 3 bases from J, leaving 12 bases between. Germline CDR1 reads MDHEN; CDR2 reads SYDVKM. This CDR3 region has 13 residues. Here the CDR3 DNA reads TGTGCCAGCAGGCCGGGACTGAACTACGAGCAGTACTTC. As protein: CASRPGLNYEQYF. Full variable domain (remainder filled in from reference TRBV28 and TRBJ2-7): DVKVTQSSRYLVKRTGEKVFLECVQDMDHENMFWYRQDPGLGLRLIYFSYDVKMKEKGDIPEGYSVSREKKERFSLILESASTNQTSMYLCASRPGLNYEQYFGPGTRLTVT.

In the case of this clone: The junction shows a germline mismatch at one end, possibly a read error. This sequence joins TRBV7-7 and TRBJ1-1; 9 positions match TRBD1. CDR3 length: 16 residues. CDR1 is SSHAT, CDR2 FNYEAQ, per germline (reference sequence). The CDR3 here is CASSPRQGDRNTEAFF. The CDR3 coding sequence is TGTGCTAGCAGCCCGCGACAGGGGGATAGGAACACTGAAGCTTTCTTT.

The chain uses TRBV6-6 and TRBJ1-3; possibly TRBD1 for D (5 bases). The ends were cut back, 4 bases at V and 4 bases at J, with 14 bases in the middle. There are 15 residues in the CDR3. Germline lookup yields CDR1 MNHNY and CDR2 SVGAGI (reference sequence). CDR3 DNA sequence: TGTGCCAGCAGTTTGACAGCTCCGTTAGGAAACACCATATATTTT. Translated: CASSLTAPLGNTIYF.

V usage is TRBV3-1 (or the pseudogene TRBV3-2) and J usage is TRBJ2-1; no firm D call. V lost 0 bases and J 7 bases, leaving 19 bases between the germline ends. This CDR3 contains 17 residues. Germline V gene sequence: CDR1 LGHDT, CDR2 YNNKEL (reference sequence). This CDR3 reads CASSQDEARNLGNEQFF. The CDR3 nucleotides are TGTGCCAGCAGCCAAGATGAGGCCCGCAACTTGGGTAATGAGCAGTTCTTC.

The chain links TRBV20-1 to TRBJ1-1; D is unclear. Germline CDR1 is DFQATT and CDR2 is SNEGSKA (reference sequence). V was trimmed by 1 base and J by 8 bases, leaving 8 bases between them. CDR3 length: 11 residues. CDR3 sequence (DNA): TGCAGTGCTAGAGGCCAGAAGGAAGCTTTCTTT. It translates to CSARGQKEAFF.

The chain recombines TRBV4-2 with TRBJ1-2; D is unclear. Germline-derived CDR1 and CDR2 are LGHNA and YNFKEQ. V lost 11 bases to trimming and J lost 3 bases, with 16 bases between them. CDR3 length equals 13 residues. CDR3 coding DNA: TGTGCCTCTCACAGCCAAGAAGACTATGGCTACACCTTC. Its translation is CASHSQEDYGYTF.

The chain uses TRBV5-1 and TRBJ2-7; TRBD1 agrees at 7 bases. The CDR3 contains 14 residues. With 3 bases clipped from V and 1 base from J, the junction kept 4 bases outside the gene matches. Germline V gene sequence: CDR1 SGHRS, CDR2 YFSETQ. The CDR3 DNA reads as TGCGCCAGCAGCTACCGGGACAGATCCTACGAGCAGTACTTC. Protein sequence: CASSYRDRSYEQYF.

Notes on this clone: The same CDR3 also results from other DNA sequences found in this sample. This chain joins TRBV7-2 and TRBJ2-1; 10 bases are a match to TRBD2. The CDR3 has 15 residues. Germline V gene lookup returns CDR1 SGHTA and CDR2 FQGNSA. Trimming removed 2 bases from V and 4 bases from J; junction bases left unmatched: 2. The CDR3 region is CASSLRAGGYNEQFF. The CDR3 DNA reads TGTGCCAGCAGCTTACGAGCGGGAGGGTACAATGAGCAGTTCTTC.

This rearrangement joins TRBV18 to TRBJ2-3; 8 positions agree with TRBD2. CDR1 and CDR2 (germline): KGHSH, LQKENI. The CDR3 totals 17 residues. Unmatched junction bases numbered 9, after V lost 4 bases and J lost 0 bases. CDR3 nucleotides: TGTGCCAGCTCACGCCCTAGCGGGCTTACTAGCACAGATACGCAGTATTTT. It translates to CASSRPSGLTSTDTQYF.

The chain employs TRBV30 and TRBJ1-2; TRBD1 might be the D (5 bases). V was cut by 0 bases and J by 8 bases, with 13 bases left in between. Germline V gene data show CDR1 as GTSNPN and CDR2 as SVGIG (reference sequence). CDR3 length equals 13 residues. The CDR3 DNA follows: TGTGCCTGGAGTGTAGCCCAGGGAGGGGGCTACACCTTC. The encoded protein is CAWSVAQGGGYTF.